The source of this T cell receptor (delta chain) is a study of γδ T cells in repeated Plasmodium falciparum infection. Gammadelta T cells were flow-sorted from PBMC into Vgamma9/Vdelta2+ and Vdelta2-negative populations for bulk analysis. Findings of the study overall: One small rural Malian village, predominantly a single ethnic group, supplied the cohort. Vgamma9/Vdelta2+ repertoires stayed stably polyclonal over time and infection.

The CDR3 contains 16 residues. The germline CDR1 and CDR2 sequences are GEAIGNYY and EKD. TRG and TRD sequences were obtained from every sorted gammadelta sample. TCRdb re-called clones from the multiplex PCR reads using CATT. The data show 90,000 to 95,000 delta-chain clones, over 0.9% seen once. This clone was counted only a few times. What it binds is unknown. The protein in TCRdb stems from a much larger clone and differs at residue 4 from this DNA's translation, likely a read error; here the protein is translated from the DNA. The receptor's source is a pool of human donors (malaria-infected and uninfected, not separated). Sequencing was done on a sample of gamma-delta T cells from blood. The chain is built from TRDV2 and TRDJ1; 13 bases map to TRDD3. Since TCRdb gives no J gene, matching the DNA to germline was used here to assign it. CDR3 sequence reads: CACGTVTGGYAMELIF. The CDR3 DNA is TGTGCCTGTGGCACCGTTACTGGGGGATACGCGATGGAACTCATCTTT.